Reported below is one T cell receptor (beta chain). Its antigen is unknown. TCRdb re-derived calls from the 5' RACE reads in MiXCR, one entry per CDR3 protein. The table has some 250,000 distinct CDR3 sequences, roughly a quarter seen once; the top ten hold approximately 0.61%. The CDR3 sequence is 12 residues long. The trim removed 8 bases at V and 7 bases at J, leaving 1 base unmatched. The germline V gene has CDR1 SNHLY and CDR2 FYNNEI. The entry originates in a study of CD8 T cells in ankylosing spondylitis. The study's findings and limits: Roughly eight highly homologous variants made up a TCR beta motif that seemed to typify ankylosing spondylitis blood.

The TCR sequence derives from a male donor with ankylosing spondylitis or in good health (not recorded which). The sequencing input was blood, either unsorted or a sorted T cell fraction (not recorded which). The chain combines TRBV2 with TRBJ1-6; 8 positions agree with TRBD1. In nucleotides, the CDR3 is TGTGCCAGCTGGACAGGGAATTCACCCCTCCACTTT. Translation gives CASWTGNSPLHF.